This TCR beta chain was retrieved from a study of blood T cell repertoires in COVID-19. Study in general: T cells, B-cell-depleted T cells, or PBMCs supplied cDNA or gDNA.

As originally analysed: Amplification with reference gene primers provided the estimates of nucleated cell counts. This table comes from immunoSEQ multiplex PCR, and its TCRdb copy is limited to in-frame clones, with some not included. That table is the source of V, J and clone size, and D and trimming were worked out from the DNA. Here the sample spans approximately 200,000 clones, around 84% being singletons. This CDR3 has 16 amino acids. The V segment lost 0 bases and the J segment 6 bases; nucleotides outside the gene matches: 6. Germline V gene lookup returns CDR1 LGHNA and CDR2 YSLEER. Participant ages covered about 18 to 95 years across around 25 US areas.

The sequence derives from a middle-aged woman with acute COVID-19. The sequenced sample was PBMCs or T cells enriched from blood (not recorded which). The rearrangement links TRBV4-3 to TRBJ2-3; TRBD2 agrees at 10 bases. The CDR3 region is CASSQEIAGGLDTQYF. The DNA for the CDR3 is TGCGCCAGCAGCCAAGAAATAGCGGGAGGTCTGGATACGCAGTATTTT.